The 24 T cell receptor beta chains listed next were all sequenced from one sample in a study of T cell responses to AZD1222 COVID-19 vaccine. Method: immunoSEQ multiplex PCR; TCRdb's copy keeps in-frame clones and lacks some. In the table there are approximately 68,000 clones, around nine tenths of which are singletons. This material consisted of peripheral blood, taken 28 days after the second dose of the MenACWY control vaccine. The receptors here all came from an adult who received the MenACWY meningococcal vaccine as a control.

This chain joins TRBV19 and TRBJ1-3, with D possibly matching TRBD1 (5 bases). The germline CDR1 and CDR2 sequences are LNHDA and SQIVND (reference sequence). This CDR3 contains 16 residues. Trimming stripped 6 bases from V and 0 bases from J, with 15 bases between. The CDR3 loop is CASRPVDSRSGNTIYF. The CDR3 DNA is TGTGCCAGTAGGCCCGTAGACAGCCGCTCTGGAAACACCATATATTTT.

V and J are TRBV6-8 and TRBJ2-7, with D perhaps matching TRBD1 or TRBD2 (7 bases each). The CDR3 loop spans 15 amino acids. Between the trimmed V and J ends, which lost 2 bases and 5 bases, there was a span of 16 bases. CDR1 and CDR2 (germline): MNHGY, SAAAGT. Here the CDR3 DNA reads TGTGCCAGCAGTTACCCCGGGGAGGGGGCGGACGAGCAGTACTTC. Its protein product is CASSYPGEGADEQYF.

The sample holds one count of this clone. This chain connects TRBV29-1 to TRBJ2-5; no clear D gene. CDR3 size: 12 residues. V lost 4 bases and J 2 bases, leaving 8 bases between the germline ends. The germline V gene encodes CDR1 SQVTM and CDR2 ANQGSEA. CDR3 nucleotide sequence: TGCAGCGTTGCCCAGTCTCAAGAGACCCAGTACTTC. Translated, it gives CSVAQSQETQYF.

This clone has at least ten counts. This sequence joins TRBV7-9 and TRBJ2-2, with a possible D match to TRBD1 (5 bases). The V and J ends lost 3 bases and 1 base respectively, with 9 bases between them. In germline, CDR1 is SEHNR, CDR2 FQNEAQ (reference sequence). This CDR3 is built from 15 residues. The CDR3 nucleotides read TGTGCCAGCAGCTTCAGAGACAGGAACACCGGGGAGCTGTTTTTT. Its translation is CASSFRDRNTGELFF.

The chain is built from TRBV2 and TRBJ2-1; 13 bases map to TRBD2. Losses at the gene ends were 5 bases for V and 6 bases for J; bases not matched to a gene: 1. The CDR3 totals 14 residues. The germline V gene has CDR1 SNHLY and CDR2 FYNNEI. The CDR3 here is CASSTSGRANEQFF. DNA for the CDR3: TGTGCCAGCAGTACTAGCGGGAGGGCCAATGAGCAGTTCTTC.

The chain employs TRBV18 and TRBJ2-5; a weak D match, TRBD2 (6 bases). The CDR3 length is 14 residues. Trimming pared 3 bases from V and 5 bases from J, leaving 13 bases between. Germline lookup yields CDR1 KGHSH and CDR2 LQKENI. The CDR3 protein is CASSPGPTRETQYF. Here the CDR3 DNA reads TGTGCCAGCTCACCGGGACCGACTAGGGAGACCCAGTACTTC.

This chain uses TRBV5-4 with TRBJ2-7, with D perhaps being TRBD1 or TRBD2 (5 bases each). The V gene's germline CDR1 is SGHNT and CDR2 YYREEE (reference sequence). V was cut by 0 bases and J by 2 bases, with 9 bases left in between. The CDR3 is 14 residues long. Here the CDR3 DNA reads TGTGCCAGCAGCTTGGGCAGGGAGCCCTACGAGCAGTACTTC. It is translated as CASSLGREPYEQYF.

This clone was observed a single time. V is TRBV5-1 and J is TRBJ1-2; a possible D gene is TRBD1 (5 bases). Trimming pared 4 bases from V and 7 bases from J, leaving 23 bases between. Germline CDR1 reads SGHRS; CDR2 reads YFSETQ. The length of the CDR3 is 16 residues. CDR3 in DNA: TGCGCCAGCAGCCCGGAGGCAGGGACCGGCAAGGGTGGCTACACCTTC. This sequence encodes CASSPEAGTGKGGYTF.

CDR3 DNA: TGTGCCTGGAGGGACGGGGGAAGTCAGCCCCAGCATTTT. Translation gives CAWRDGGSQPQHF. The chain is built from TRBV30 and TRBJ1-5, with D perhaps matching TRBD1 (5 bases). CDR3 size: 13 residues. The V gene's germline CDR1 is GTSNPN and CDR2 SVGIG (reference sequence). V gave up 3 bases and J gave up 6 bases, with 12 bases separating them.

The gene calls are TRBV5-1 and TRBJ2-7, with TRBD2 matching over 8 bases. This CDR3 is 17 amino acids long. V lost 0 bases and J lost 2; bases outside the gene matches: 10. Germline V lookup: CDR1 SGHRS, CDR2 YFSETQ. The CDR3 bases are TGCGCCAGCAGCTTGGAAGCTAGCGGGTTAATGGCCTACGAGCAGTACTTC. The encoded protein is CASSLEASGLMAYEQYF.

The rearrangement joins TRBV11-2 to TRBJ2-2, with D perhaps TRBD1 or TRBD2 (5 bases each). This CDR3 comprises 14 residues. The germline CDR1 and CDR2 sequences are SGHAT and FQNNGV. Trimming took 6 bases from V and 1 from J, leaving 9 bases between them. CDR3 residues: CASRKGRNTGELFF. In DNA, the CDR3 is TGTGCCAGCAGAAAGGGACGGAACACCGGGGAGCTGTTTTTT.

This clone was counted a single time. The genes are TRBV7-2 and TRBJ2-1, with unresolved D. The germline V gene encodes CDR1 SGHTA and CDR2 FQGNSA. Trimming stripped 8 bases from V and 0 bases from J, with 11 bases between. The CDR3 sequence is 14 residues long. CDR3 in amino acids: CASATTSSYNEQFF. In nucleotides, the CDR3 is TGTGCCAGCGCCACAACGAGCTCCTACAATGAGCAGTTCTTC.

The chain carries TRBV5-1 and TRBJ1-3, with a weak D call TRBD1 (6 bases). Trimming took 3 bases from V and 4 from J, leaving 11 bases between them. Per germline, CDR1 SGHRS and CDR2 YFSETQ. This CDR3 region has 14 residues. This CDR3 reads CASSSPGDGNTIYF. The CDR3 DNA follows: TGCGCCAGCAGCTCCCCAGGGGACGGAAACACCATATATTTT.

This chain joins TRBV2 and TRBJ2-2; D may match TRBD1 or TRBD2 (6 bases each). Per germline, CDR1 SNHLY and CDR2 FYNNEI. The V end lost 2 bases, the J end lost 2 bases, and 12 bases lay between the germline ends. There are 16 residues in the CDR3. The CDR3 loop reads CASSELGGRNTGELFF. The CDR3, as DNA: TGTGCCAGCAGTGAACTTGGGGGGCGCAACACCGGGGAGCTGTTTTTT.

This sequence joins TRBV19 and TRBJ1-1; D uncertain. CDR3 size: 14 residues. Per the germline V gene, CDR1 is LNHDA and CDR2 is SQIVND (reference sequence). V was trimmed by 5 bases and J by 0 bases, leaving 10 bases between them. The CDR3 region is CASSLGVVNTEAFF. CDR3 sequence (DNA): TGTGCCAGTAGTCTTGGAGTGGTGAACACTGAAGCTTTCTTT.

The chain employs TRBV6-4 and TRBJ2-2, with TRBD2 matching over 7 bases. Germline CDR1 MRHNA, CDR2 SNTAGT. The CDR3 loop spans 16 amino acids. With 3 bases clipped from V and 2 bases from J, the junction kept 6 bases outside the gene matches. CDR3 DNA: TGTGCCAGCAGTGAGAGTGGCGGGAGCAACACCGGGGAGCTGTTTTTT. Its protein is CASSESGGSNTGELFF.

The chain combines TRBV7-3 with TRBJ1-1; D possibly corresponds to TRBD1 (5 bases). CDR3 length equals 14 residues. V was pared by 2 bases and J by 3 bases, with 10 bases between. Germline V gene sequence: CDR1 SGHTA, CDR2 FQGTGA. The CDR3 region is CASSLAGRDTEAFF. CDR3 sequence (DNA): TGTGCCAGCAGCTTAGCAGGGAGGGACACTGAAGCTTTCTTT.

V usage is TRBV9 and J usage is TRBJ1-1; possible D gene TRBD1, 5 bases. CDR1 is SGDLS and CDR2 is YYNGEE in the germline V gene. Trimming shortened V by 7 bases and J by 6 bases, and 19 bases separated the two germline ends. The CDR3 extends over 14 amino acids. CDR3 sequence: CASSPRGGSAEAFF. CDR3 sequence (DNA): TGTGCCAGCTCGCCAAGGGGCGGTAGCGCTGAAGCTTTCTTT.

The chain recombines TRBV11-2 with TRBJ1-1; no clear D. V was trimmed by 6 bases and J by 12 bases, leaving 23 bases between them. CDR1 is SGHAT and CDR2 is FQNNGV in the germline V gene. This CDR3 has 14 amino acids. The CDR3 here is CASRELSGSRQTFF. The CDR3 DNA follows: TGTGCCAGCAGAGAGTTGTCGGGGTCTCGCCAAACTTTCTTT.

This clone has just one count. The chain recombines TRBV5-1 with TRBJ1-1; TRBD1 agrees at 7 bases. CDR3 length: 12 amino acids. The V gene's germline CDR1 is SGHRS and CDR2 YFSETQ. The V gene end was trimmed by 7 bases and the J gene end by 9 bases; junction bases not matched to a gene: 9. CDR3 DNA: TGCGCCAGCGGGACAGAAGGGGGAAAAGCTTTCTTT. This sequence encodes CASGTEGGKAFF. Supplemented by reference TRBV5-1 and TRBJ1-1, the full variable domain reads KAGVTQTPRYLIKTRGQQVTLSCSPISGHRSVSWYQQTPGQGLQFLFEYFSETQRNKGNFPGRFSGRQFSNSRSEMNVSTLELGDSALYLCASGTEGGKAFFGQGTRLTVV.

This clone appeared once. This chain uses TRBV28 with TRBJ1-6, with a tentative D call TRBD1 (5 bases). With 7 bases removed from V and 8 bases from J, the gap between germline ends came to 18 bases. Germline V lookup: CDR1 MDHEN, CDR2 SYDVKM. The CDR3 consists of 15 residues. The CDR3 nucleotides read TGTGCCAGCACCCGGCGTATCAGGGTGGATTCACCCCTCCACTTT. Translation gives CASTRRIRVDSPLHF.

The genes are TRBV28 and TRBJ2-7, with 7 nucleotides matching TRBD2. The CDR3 runs to 13 residues. Germline V lookup: CDR1 MDHEN, CDR2 SYDVKM. V lost 9 bases, J lost 3 bases, and 8 bases stayed unmatched. The CDR3 nucleotides read TGTGCCAGTCAAGCGGGGAGCGGCTACGAGCAGTACTTC. It specifies CASQAGSGYEQYF.

This chain connects TRBV11-2 to TRBJ1-2; TRBD1 aligns across 7 bases. Trimming cost V 5 bases and J 3 bases; bases outside gene matches: 9. The CDR3 has 15 residues. Germline V CDR1 and CDR2: SGHAT, FQNNGV. The CDR3 region is CASSAEAGGHYGYTF. The CDR3 region has the DNA TGTGCCAGCAGCGCCGAGGCAGGGGGGCACTATGGCTACACCTTC.

The V call is TRBV7-2, the J call TRBJ2-3; TRBD2 matches 7 bases. The CDR3 loop spans 16 amino acids. CDR1 SGHTA and CDR2 FQGNSA come from the germline V gene. J gave up 4 bases and V 4 bases, and 11 bases lay outside the gene matches. CDR3 amino acids: CASSSRLASNSDTQYF. Written as DNA, the CDR3 is TGTGCCAGCAGCTCCAGACTAGCCAGTAATTCAGATACGCAGTATTTT.